This T cell receptor (beta chain) was identified in a study of cytomegalovirus exposure and HLA in healthy donors. About the research overall: Findings of an earlier analysis included roughly 110 million unique TCR beta sequences from some 180 million T cells.

Concerning this clone: Its cognate antigen is unknown.

Primers included in the PCR were 60 Vbeta and 13 Jbeta primers. Clones were sequenced by immunoSEQ multiplex PCR, and TCRdb holds only the in-frame ones, with some missing. This table has tens of thousands of clones, 65% to 75% appearing once. Regarding the study as a whole: Under in vitro conditions, three CMV-associated chains were confirmed as specific for CMV antigens.

This CDR3 spans 15 amino acids. V gave up 2 bases and J gave up 2 bases, with 12 bases separating them. Germline V gene data show CDR1 as SEHNR and CDR2 as FQNEAQ (reference sequence). This chain connects TRBV7-9 to TRBJ1-2; a weak D match, TRBD1 (5 bases). This TCR was sampled from a man aged 45 to 65 in good health and CMV-seropositive. The specimen sequenced was PBMCs. CDR3 in DNA: TGTGCCAGCAGCTTATGGAAGGGGAGGAACTATGGCTACACCTTC. This gives the protein CASSLWKGRNYGYTF.